The rows below give T cell receptor beta chains drawn from one sample of a study of CD8+CD57+ T cells in acquired aplastic anemia. Via MiXCR, TCRdb re-called the reads, giving one row per CDR3 protein. Of hundreds of thousands of distinct CDR3 sequences listed, approximately 58% are singletons. Sequenced sample: sorted CD4+, CD8+, or CD8+CD57+ T cells (not recorded which) from PBMCs. The receptors originated from a human donor with aplastic anemia. Both conserved end residues are part of each CDR3. A D gene is named only where the DNA matches it firmly. Clone size appears in some rows only: once, few, many, or a class for an expanded clone.

clone_size	cdr3_length	j_call	v_call	d_call	cdr3_nt	cdr3_aa
many	14	TRBJ2-1	TRBV7-9	-	TGTGCCAGCAGCACCGAGTGGACAGACAATGAGCAGTTCTTC	CASSTEWTDNEQFF
many	15	TRBJ1-5	TRBV2	TRBD1	TGTGCCAGCAGTGAAGGACAGGGGGCGAATCAGCCCCAGCATTTT	CASSEGQGANQPQHF
many	17	TRBJ2-7	TRBV4-1	TRBD2	TGCGCCAGCAGCCAAGTCCTTGGGCTAGCGGTGGACTACGAGCAGTACTTC	CASSQVLGLAVDYEQYF
-	11	TRBJ2-1	TRBV20-1	-	TGCGGTGCTGGAAGCACAAATGAGCAGTTCTTC	CGAGSTNEQFF
-	16	TRBJ2-2	TRBV27	TRBD2	TGTGCCAGCAGACCCCCAGCGGGAGGGCGCACCGGGGAGCTGTTTTTT	CASRPPAGGRTGELFF
-	13	TRBJ2-3	TRBV29-1	-	TGCAGCGGTCGGGGGATTAGCACAGATACGCAGTATTTT	CSGRGISTDTQYF
-	13	TRBJ2-7	TRBV24-1	-	TGTGCCACTAGTGCGGTAGGGTCGCACGAGCAGTACTTC	CATSAVGSHEQYF
-	16	TRBJ1-6	TRBV20-1	TRBD1	TGCAGTGCTAGATCCCGATCCGGGACAGTAAATTCACCCCTCCACTTT	CSARSRSGTVNSPLHF
many	13	TRBJ2-7	TRBV18	-	TGCGCCAGCAGTCCGGGACTTGCCTACGAGCAGTACTTC	CASSPGLAYEQYF
many	16	TRBJ2-1	TRBV6-2/TRBV6-3	TRBD2	TGTGCCAGCAGTTACCAGTTGGCGGGAGTTAAGGATGAGCAGTTCTTC	CASSYQLAGVKDEQFF
few	12	TRBJ1-2	TRBV7-2	-	TGTGCCAGCAGCCTTCAGGAGGGTGGCTACACCTTC	CASSLQEGGYTF
many	17	TRBJ2-5	TRBV27	TRBD2	TGTGCCAGCAGTCCCCGGTTAGTTAGCGGGGGTGGGAAGACCCAGTACTTC	CASSPRLVSGGGKTQYF
few	17	TRBJ2-2	TRBV10-3	TRBD1	TGTGCCATCAGTGAGGGGGTGAGGGGGCGCAATCCCGGGGAGCTGTTTTTT	CAISEGVRGRNPGELFF
many	14	TRBJ1-3	TRBV6-5	-	TGTGCCAGCAGAACCAGTGTCTCTGGAAACACCATATATTTT	CASRTSVSGNTIYF
-	12	TRBJ1-2	TRBV5-6	TRBD1	TGTGCCAGACAGGGGGCTAACTATGGCTACACCTTC	CARQGANYGYTF
-	15	TRBJ1-6	TRBV7-2	TRBD1	TGTGCCAGCAGCGACCGGACAGGGCTAGGATCACCCCTCCACTTT	CASSDRTGLGSPLHF
-	14	TRBJ2-5	TRBV7-3	-	TGTGCCAGCAGCTTAACTGGCAGACAAGAGACCCAGTACTTC	CASSLTGRQETQYF
many	18	TRBJ1-3	TRBV7-9	TRBD1	TGTGCCAGCAGCTTGGGCGCCGGGACAGTGCGCTCTGGAAACACCATATATTTT	CASSLGAGTVRSGNTIYF
-	17	TRBJ1-2	TRBV5-1	TRBD1	TGCGCCAGCAGCTTGGTTGGGACAGGGGGCGCGGGTAATGGCTACACCTTC	CASSLVGTGGAGNGYTF
once	13	TRBJ1-1	TRBV19	-	TGTGCCAGTAGTATCAGTAGGATCAATGAAGCTTTCTTT	CASSISRINEAFF
many	14	TRBJ2-7	TRBV19	TRBD2	TGTGCCAGTAGTGGGACTACCTCCGTCTACGAGCAGTACTTC	CASSGTTSVYEQYF